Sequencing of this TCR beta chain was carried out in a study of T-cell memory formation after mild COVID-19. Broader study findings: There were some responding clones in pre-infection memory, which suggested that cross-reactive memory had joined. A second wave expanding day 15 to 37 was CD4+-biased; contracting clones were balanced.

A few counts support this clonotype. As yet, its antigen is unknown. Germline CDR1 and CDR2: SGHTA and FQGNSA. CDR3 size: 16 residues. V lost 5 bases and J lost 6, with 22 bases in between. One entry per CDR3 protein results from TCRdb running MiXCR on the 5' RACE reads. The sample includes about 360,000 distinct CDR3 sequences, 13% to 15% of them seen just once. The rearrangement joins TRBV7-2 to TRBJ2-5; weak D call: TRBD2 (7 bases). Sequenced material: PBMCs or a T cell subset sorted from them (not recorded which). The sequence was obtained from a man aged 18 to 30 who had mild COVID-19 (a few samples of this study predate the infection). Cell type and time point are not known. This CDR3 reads CASSLFYGGARKTQYF. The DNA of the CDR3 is TGTGCCAGCAGCCTCTTTTATGGGGGGGCGAGGAAGACCCAGTACTTC.